The 22 T cell receptor beta chains reported below all come from one sample, sequenced in a study of control samples from healthy donors and cancer patients. Method: immunoSEQ multiplex PCR; TCRdb's copy keeps in-frame clones and lacks some. The repertoire holds under 200,000 clones, with roughly nine tenths as singletons. Sequencing was done on a sample of blood. The receptors derive from a woman in her 30s in good health.

The chain carries TRBV27 and TRBJ1-4; TRBD1 matches 9 bases. The CDR3 is made up of 14 amino acids. CDR1 MNHEY and CDR2 SMNVEV come from the germline V gene (reference sequence). The J segment lost 8 bases and the V segment lost 2 bases, leaving 3 bases of the junction unmatched. Written as DNA, the CDR3 is TGTGCCAGCAGTTTAACAGGGGGCGGAGAAAAACTGTTTTTT. Amino acid sequence: CASSLTGGGEKLFF.

V usage is TRBV5-4 and J usage is TRBJ1-1, with unresolved D. The germline V gene encodes CDR1 SGHNT and CDR2 YYREEE (reference sequence). The CDR3 has 14 residues. Trimming took 0 bases from V and 2 from J, leaving 8 bases between them. The CDR3 DNA is TGTGCCAGCAGCTTGGCAGACCGCAACACTGAAGCTTTCTTT. It encodes CASSLADRNTEAFF.

The J gene is TRBJ2-1, the V gene TRBV11-2; 10 nucleotides align to TRBD2. The CDR3 consists of 15 residues. Germline CDR1 and CDR2: SGHAT and FQNNGV. The J segment lost 1 base and the V segment lost 5 bases, leaving 2 bases of the junction unmatched. The CDR3 spells CASSPGLASYNEQFF. The CDR3 DNA follows: TGTGCCAGCAGCCCGGGACTAGCGTCCTACAATGAGCAGTTCTTC. The variable domain in full, completed from reference TRBV11-2 and TRBJ2-1, reads EAGVAQSPRYKIIEKRQSVAFWCNPISGHATLYWYQQILGQGPKLLIQFQNNGVVDDSQLPKDRFSAERLKGVDSTLKIQPAKLEDSAVYLCASSPGLASYNEQFFGPGTRLTVL.

The chain joins TRBV5-1 to TRBJ1-1; 7 bases map to TRBD1. The J segment lost 6 bases and the V segment lost 4 bases, leaving 3 bases of the junction unmatched. The CDR3 spans 12 residues. Germline V lookup: CDR1 SGHRS, CDR2 YFSETQ. CDR3 DNA sequence: TGCGCCAGCAGCGTGACAGGGTCTGAAGCTTTCTTT. This codes for CASSVTGSEAFF.

This sequence joins TRBV30 and TRBJ2-5; TRBD2 matches 11 bases. V lost 3 bases and J lost 5; bases outside the gene matches: 2. The length of the CDR3 is 13 residues. Germline V lookup: CDR1 GTSNPN, CDR2 SVGIG (reference sequence). Here the CDR3 reads CAWRLAGGETQYF. CDR3 nucleotides: TGTGCCTGGAGGTTAGCGGGAGGGGAGACCCAGTACTTC. Full variable domain (missing parts from reference TRBV30 and TRBJ2-5): SQTIHQWPATLVQPVGSPLSLECTVEGTSNPNLYWYRQAAGRGLQLLFYSVGIGQISSEVPQNLSASRPQDRQFILSSKKLLLSDSGFYLCAWRLAGGETQYFGPGTRLLVL.

This rearrangement joins TRBV19 to TRBJ2-1; D gene unclear. Germline CDR1 is LNHDA and CDR2 is SQIVND (reference sequence). V lost 11 bases to trimming and J lost 0 bases, with 17 bases between them. This CDR3 region has 15 residues. The CDR3 sequence is CASRRATDSYNEQFF. CDR3 nucleotides: TGTGCCTCCCGACGGGCGACCGACTCCTACAATGAGCAGTTCTTC.

The rearrangement uses TRBV13 and TRBJ1-1, with D uncertain. The germline CDR1 and CDR2 sequences are PRHDT and FYEKMQ (reference sequence). The CDR3 is 11 residues long. Trimming pared 0 bases from V and 6 bases from J, leaving 2 bases between. Here the CDR3 reads CASSLGAEAFF. The CDR3 region has the DNA TGTGCCAGCAGCTTAGGCGCTGAAGCTTTCTTT.

The chain is built from TRBV5-6 and TRBJ2-1; no clear D. V lost 0 bases and J lost 6, with 7 bases in between. Germline CDR1 reads SGHDT; CDR2 reads YYEEEE. The CDR3 covers 13 residues. The CDR3 here is CASSLVYRNEQFF. The CDR3 DNA follows: TGTGCCAGCAGCTTGGTTTATCGCAATGAGCAGTTCTTC.

V gene TRBV28 combines with J gene TRBJ2-7, with a possible D match to TRBD2 (6 bases). This CDR3 contains 13 residues. CDR1 and CDR2 from the germline V gene are MDHEN and SYDVKM. V gave up 1 base and J gave up 4 bases, with 8 bases separating them. The CDR3 sequence is CASSLLGGYEQYF. CDR3 in DNA: TGTGCCAGCAGTTTATTGGGGGGTTACGAGCAGTACTTC. The complete variable domain, with remaining parts taken from reference TRBV28 and TRBJ2-7, reads DVKVTQSSRYLVKRTGEKVFLECVQDMDHENMFWYRQDPGLGLRLIYFSYDVKMKEKGDIPEGYSVSREKKERFSLILESASTNQTSMYLCASSLLGGYEQYFGPGTRLTVT.

The chain uses TRBV5-6 and TRBJ1-6; 8 nucleotides line up with TRBD1. CDR3 length equals 14 residues. V lost 0 bases to trimming and J lost 10 bases; unmatched junction nucleotides: 3. The V gene's germline CDR1 is SGHDT and CDR2 YYEEEE. The CDR3 protein is CASSLGTGFSPLHF. DNA of the CDR3: TGTGCCAGCAGCTTGGGGACAGGGTTCTCACCCCTCCACTTT. Full variable domain (outside the CDR3, taken from reference TRBV5-6 and TRBJ1-6): DAGVTQSPTHLIKTRGQQVTLRCSPKSGHDTVSWYQQALGQGPQFIFQYYEEEERQRGNFPDRFSGHQFPNYSSELNVNALLLGDSALYLCASSLGTGFSPLHFGNGTRLTVT.

The chain links TRBV6-4 to TRBJ2-1; 14 nucleotides align to TRBD2. Germline assignment: CDR1 MRHNA and CDR2 SNTAGT. The CDR3 is 16 amino acids. The V and J ends lost 2 bases and 7 bases, in that order; junction bases with no gene match: 4. The CDR3 protein is CASSDTGTSGGNEQFF. The CDR3 DNA is TGTGCCAGCAGTGACACCGGGACTAGCGGGGGAAATGAGCAGTTCTTC.

On this clone itself: A read error may produce the germline difference seen at one junction end. The CDR3 loop reads CASSLGQGVKTEAFF. The CDR3 region has the DNA TGTGCCAGCAGCTTAGGGCAGGGGGTGAAGACTGAAGCTTTCTTT. The V and J genes are TRBV11-3 and TRBJ1-1, with 7 bases identical to TRBD1. This CDR3 comprises 15 residues. Germline lookup yields CDR1 SGHNT and CDR2 YENEEA.

V and J are TRBV2 and TRBJ1-2, with 9 positions matching TRBD1. The trim removed 5 bases at V and 8 bases at J, leaving 9 bases unmatched. Germline assignment: CDR1 SNHLY and CDR2 FYNNEI. This CDR3 is 14 amino acids long. The CDR3 nucleotides read TGTGCCAGCAGTAAGGACAGGGGCCCCTTCGGCTACACCTTC. Protein sequence: CASSKDRGPFGYTF.

The chain joins TRBV12-3 or TRBV12-4 to TRBJ1-5; no firm D call. The CDR3 has 13 amino acids. Trimming cost V 3 bases and J 1 base, with 4 bases left between them. CDR3 DNA: TGTGCCAGCAGTTTCTACAGCAATCAGCCCCAGCATTTT. It yields the protein CASSFYSNQPQHF.

The sample holds one count of this clone. The genes are TRBV4-3 and TRBJ2-3; the D is unclear. Trimming shortened V by 2 bases and J by 0 bases, and 3 bases separated the two germline ends. The CDR3 length is 13 residues. Germline CDR1 and CDR2: LGHNA and YSLEER. The DNA of the CDR3 is TGCGCCAGCAGCCAAAGGAGCACAGATACGCAGTATTTT. The encoded protein is CASSQRSTDTQYF.

This clone has just a few counts. This CDR3 is also generated by other DNA sequences in the sample. The CDR3 protein is CASSQAGMNTEAFF. Written as DNA, the CDR3 is TGTGCCAGCAGCCAAGCCGGGATGAACACTGAAGCTTTCTTT. The gene calls are TRBV14 and TRBJ1-1; no firm D call. The germline gives CDR1 SGHDN, CDR2 FVKESK. The V end was cut by 1 base, the J end by 0 bases, with 6 bases between. CDR3 length: 14 residues.

This chain joins TRBV5-6 and TRBJ1-1; TRBD1 is a possible D gene (6 bases). This CDR3 spans 13 amino acids. The V end was cut by 4 bases, the J end by 5 bases, with 12 bases between. Germline CDR1 SGHDT, CDR2 YYEEEE. This CDR3 is CASSPGTQTEAFF. The CDR3 bases are TGTGCCAGCAGCCCGGGGACACAGACTGAAGCTTTCTTT. Variable domain in full (rest from reference TRBV5-6 and TRBJ1-1): DAGVTQSPTHLIKTRGQQVTLRCSPKSGHDTVSWYQQALGQGPQFIFQYYEEEERQRGNFPDRFSGHQFPNYSSELNVNALLLGDSALYLCASSPGTQTEAFFGQGTRLTVV.

The chain recombines TRBV11-3 with TRBJ1-2, with no clear D. CDR3 size: 13 residues. V lost 0 bases and J lost 4, with 6 bases in between. Germline V CDR1 and CDR2: SGHNT, YENEEA. The DNA of the CDR3 is TGTGCCAGCAGCTTAGACAGGTTCTATGGCTACACCTTC. It specifies CASSLDRFYGYTF.

The chain employs TRBV24-1 and TRBJ2-2, with TRBD1 matching over 8 bases. J gave up 4 bases and V 5 bases, and 2 bases lay outside the gene matches. CDR3 length: 14 residues. Germline loops: CDR1 KGHDR, CDR2 SFDVKD. Written as DNA, the CDR3 is TGTGCCACCAGTGCACAGGGGGGCACCGGGGAGCTGTTTTTT. Its translation: CATSAQGGTGELFF.

The chain is built from TRBV7-2 and TRBJ2-7; no reliable D call. With 1 base removed from V and 0 bases from J, the gap between germline ends came to 7 bases. The CDR3 extends over 14 amino acids. Per germline, CDR1 SGHTA and CDR2 FQGNSA. DNA of the CDR3: TGTGCCAGCAGCTTAGAGGGCTACTCCTACGAGCAGTACTTC. Its protein is CASSLEGYSYEQYF.

This sequence joins TRBV19 and TRBJ1-5, with D tentatively TRBD1 (6 bases). V shed 0 bases and J shed 0 bases, with 12 bases lying between them. CDR3 length: 17 residues. Germline CDR1 is LNHDA and CDR2 is SQIVND (reference sequence). The DNA for the CDR3 is TGTGCCAGTAGTATAGAGGGGCAGGGACATAGCAATCAGCCCCAGCATTTT. It specifies CASSIEGQGHSNQPQHF. The whole variable domain, remainder taken from reference TRBV19 and TRBJ1-5, is DGGITQSPKYLFRKEGQNVTLSCEQNLNHDAMYWYRQDPGQGLRLIYYSQIVNDFQKGDIAEGYSVSREKKESFPLTVTSAQKNPTAFYLCASSIEGQGHSNQPQHFGDGTRLSIL.

The V call is TRBV3-1 (or the pseudogene TRBV3-2), the J call TRBJ2-5; D assignment may be TRBD1 or TRBD2 (5 bases each). V gave up 1 base and J gave up 5 bases, with 11 bases separating them. The CDR3 length is 14 residues. CDR1 and CDR2 (germline): LGHDT, YNNKEL (reference sequence). As DNA, the CDR3 is TGTGCCAGCAGCCAAGTGGTGGGGGTCGAGACCCAGTACTTC. This gives the protein CASSQVVGVETQYF.